Here is one TCR beta chain with its context. The antigen remains unidentified. Germline CDR1 reads SGHDN; CDR2 reads FVKESK. V lost 3 bases and J lost 9; bases outside the gene matches: 15. The CDR3 covers 18 residues. In the original analysis: Using the CDR3 differences seen across clinicopathological groups, the authors built a distant-metastasis classifier for papillary thyroid cancer, which was meant to discriminate distant-metastatic patients. TCRdb called clones again from the PCR reads with MiXCR. Clone size and V and J calls follow TCRdb, not the original study. The sample consists of 25,000 or so clones, 16% of them appearing once. Each patient went into thyroid surgery without having received any treatment. The sample comes from a study of metastatic and nonmetastatic thyroid tumors. Overall study: Repertoires were compared across blood and tumor or nodule tissue from malignant and benign thyroid patients. Study-level points and caveats: Compared with benign nodules, malignant thyroid tumors were reported to have significantly higher TCR beta diversity in both blood and tumor.

Sequences were obtained from blood. The rearrangement links TRBV14 to TRBJ2-1; 12 nucleotides agree with TRBD2. This receptor was identified in a male donor with papillary thyroid cancer or a benign thyroid nodule (not recorded which). Some clones in this sample may be carry-over from other donors' samples. CDR3 protein: CASSQLLAGGHFGSEQFF. The CDR3 region has the DNA TGTGCCAGCAGCCAGCTTCTAGCGGGAGGGCACTTCGGGAGTGAGCAGTTCTTC.